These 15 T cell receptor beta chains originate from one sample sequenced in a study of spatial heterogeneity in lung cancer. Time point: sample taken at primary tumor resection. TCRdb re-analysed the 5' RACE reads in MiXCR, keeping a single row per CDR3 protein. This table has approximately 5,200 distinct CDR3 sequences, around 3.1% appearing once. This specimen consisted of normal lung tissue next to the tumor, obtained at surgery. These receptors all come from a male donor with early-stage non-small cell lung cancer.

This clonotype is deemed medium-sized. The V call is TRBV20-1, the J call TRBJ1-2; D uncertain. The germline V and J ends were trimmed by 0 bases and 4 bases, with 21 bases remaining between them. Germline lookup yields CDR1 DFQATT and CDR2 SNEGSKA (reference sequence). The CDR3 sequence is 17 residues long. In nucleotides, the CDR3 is TGCAGTGCTAGAGACACCCGGGCTCAAACATGGGGCTATGGCTACACCTTC. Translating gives CSARDTRAQTWGYGYTF.

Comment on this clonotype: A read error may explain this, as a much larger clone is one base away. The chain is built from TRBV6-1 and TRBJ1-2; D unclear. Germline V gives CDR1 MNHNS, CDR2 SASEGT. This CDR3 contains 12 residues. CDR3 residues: CASRNPGQPNNF. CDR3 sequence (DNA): TGTGCCAGCAGGAACCCGGGCCAGCCTAACAACTTC.

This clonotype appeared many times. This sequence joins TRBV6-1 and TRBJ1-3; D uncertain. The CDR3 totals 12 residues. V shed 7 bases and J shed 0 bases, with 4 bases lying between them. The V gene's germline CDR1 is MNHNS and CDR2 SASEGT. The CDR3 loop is CASIYSGNTIYF. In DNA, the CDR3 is TGTGCCAGCATATACTCTGGAAACACCATATATTTT.

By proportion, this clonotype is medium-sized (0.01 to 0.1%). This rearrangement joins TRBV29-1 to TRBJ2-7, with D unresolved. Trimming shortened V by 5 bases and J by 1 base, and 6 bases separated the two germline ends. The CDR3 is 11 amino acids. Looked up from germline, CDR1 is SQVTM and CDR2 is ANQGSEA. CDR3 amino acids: CSVSESYEQYF. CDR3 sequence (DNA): TGCAGCGTTAGTGAATCCTACGAGCAGTACTTC.

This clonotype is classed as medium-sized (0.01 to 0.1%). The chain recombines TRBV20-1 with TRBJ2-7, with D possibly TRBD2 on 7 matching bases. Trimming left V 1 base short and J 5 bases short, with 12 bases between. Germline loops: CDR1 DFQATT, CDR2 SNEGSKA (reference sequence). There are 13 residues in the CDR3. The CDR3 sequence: CSARGGGAHEQYV. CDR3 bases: TGCAGTGCTAGAGGAGGGGGGGCTCACGAGCAGTACGTC.

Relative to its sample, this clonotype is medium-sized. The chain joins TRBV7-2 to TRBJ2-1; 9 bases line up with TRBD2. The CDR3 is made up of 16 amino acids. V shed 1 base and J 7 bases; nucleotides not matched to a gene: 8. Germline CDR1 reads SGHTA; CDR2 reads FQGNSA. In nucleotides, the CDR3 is TGTGCCAGCAGCTTAGTCGCGGGAGGGCCTTTAAATGAGCAGTTCTTC. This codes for CASSLVAGGPLNEQFF.

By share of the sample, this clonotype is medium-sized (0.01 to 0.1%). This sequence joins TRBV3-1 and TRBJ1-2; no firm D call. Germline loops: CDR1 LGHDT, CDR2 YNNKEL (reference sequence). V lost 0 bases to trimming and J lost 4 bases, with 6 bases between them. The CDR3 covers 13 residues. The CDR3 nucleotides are TGTGCCAGCAGCCAAGAGGACTTCTATGGCTACACCTTC. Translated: CASSQEDFYGYTF. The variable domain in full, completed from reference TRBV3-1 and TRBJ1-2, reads DTAVSQTPKYLVTQMGNDKSIKCEQNLGHDTMYWYKQDSKKFLKIMFSYNNKELIINETVPNRFSPKSPDKAHLNLHINSLELGDSAVYFCASSQEDFYGYTFGSGTRLTVV.

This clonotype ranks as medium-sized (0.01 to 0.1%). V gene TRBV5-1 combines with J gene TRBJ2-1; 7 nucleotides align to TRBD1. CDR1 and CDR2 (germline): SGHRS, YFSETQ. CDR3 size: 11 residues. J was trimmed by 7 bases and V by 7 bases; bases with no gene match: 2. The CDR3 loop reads CASAGGNEQFF. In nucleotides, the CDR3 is TGCGCCAGCGCAGGGGGAAATGAGCAGTTCTTC.

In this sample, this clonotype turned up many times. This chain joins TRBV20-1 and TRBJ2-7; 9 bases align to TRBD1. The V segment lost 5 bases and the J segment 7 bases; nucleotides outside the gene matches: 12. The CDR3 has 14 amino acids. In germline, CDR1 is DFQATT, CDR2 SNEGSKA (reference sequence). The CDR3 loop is CSAFSTGTGLEQYF. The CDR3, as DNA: TGCAGTGCTTTCTCCACCGGGACAGGGTTGGAGCAGTACTTC.

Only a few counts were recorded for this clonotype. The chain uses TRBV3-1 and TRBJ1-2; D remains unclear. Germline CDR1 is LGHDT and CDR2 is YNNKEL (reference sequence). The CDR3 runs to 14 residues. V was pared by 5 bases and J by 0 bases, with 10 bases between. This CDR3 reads CASSNMGANYGYTF. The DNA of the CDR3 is TGTGCCAGCAGCAATATGGGTGCTAACTATGGCTACACCTTC.

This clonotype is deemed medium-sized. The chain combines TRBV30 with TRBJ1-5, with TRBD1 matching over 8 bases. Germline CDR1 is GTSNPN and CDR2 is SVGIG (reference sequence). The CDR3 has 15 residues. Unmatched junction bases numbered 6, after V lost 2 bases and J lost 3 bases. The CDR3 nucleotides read TGTGCCTGGAGTTACCCGGACAGGGACAATCAGCCCCAGCATTTT. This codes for CAWSYPDRDNQPQHF.

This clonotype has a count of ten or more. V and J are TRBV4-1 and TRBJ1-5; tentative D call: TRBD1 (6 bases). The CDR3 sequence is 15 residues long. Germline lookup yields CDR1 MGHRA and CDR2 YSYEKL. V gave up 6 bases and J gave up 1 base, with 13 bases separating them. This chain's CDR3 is CASRPTGSSNQPQHF. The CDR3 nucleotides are TGCGCCAGCAGACCGACAGGTTCGAGCAATCAGCCCCAGCATTTT.

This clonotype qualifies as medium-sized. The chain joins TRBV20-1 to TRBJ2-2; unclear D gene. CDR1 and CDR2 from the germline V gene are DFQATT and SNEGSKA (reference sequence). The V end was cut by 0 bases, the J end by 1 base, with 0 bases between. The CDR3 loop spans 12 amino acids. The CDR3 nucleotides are TGCAGTGCTAGAGAGAACACCGGGGAGCTGTTTTTT. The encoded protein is CSARENTGELFF.

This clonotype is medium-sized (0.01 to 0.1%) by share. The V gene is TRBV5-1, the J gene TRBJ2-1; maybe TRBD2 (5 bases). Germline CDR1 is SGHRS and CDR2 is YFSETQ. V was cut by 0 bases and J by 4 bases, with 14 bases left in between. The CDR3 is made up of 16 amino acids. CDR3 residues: CASSLAGVLYYNEQFF. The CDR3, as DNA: TGCGCCAGCAGCTTGGCCGGGGTCCTTTATTACAATGAGCAGTTCTTC.

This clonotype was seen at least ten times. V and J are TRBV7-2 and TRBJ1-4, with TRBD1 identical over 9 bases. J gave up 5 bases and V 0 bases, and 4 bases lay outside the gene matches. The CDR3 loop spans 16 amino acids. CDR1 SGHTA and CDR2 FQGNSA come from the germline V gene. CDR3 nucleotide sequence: TGTGCCAGCAGCTTAGCTGGACAGGGGCCGAATGAAAAACTGTTTTTT. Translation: CASSLAGQGPNEKLFF. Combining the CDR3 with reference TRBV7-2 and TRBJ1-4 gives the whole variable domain GAGVSQSPSNKVTEKGKDVELRCDPISGHTALYWYRQSLGQGLEFLIYFQGNSAPDKSGLPSDRFSAERTGGSVSTLTIQRTQQEDSAVYLCASSLAGQGPNEKLFFGSGTQLSVL.